This record covers a single T cell receptor (beta chain). This clone's antigen is unknown. No clone much larger than this one lies a single base away; base qualities are absent. The junction shows trimming of 4 bases on V and 10 bases on J, plus 12 bases between the germline ends. The CDR3 contains 12 residues, cysteine and phenylalanine counted. The CDR3 DNA has 36 bases and is translated from base 1. According to the germline V gene (reference sequence), CDR1 reads MNHEY and CDR2 reads SMNVEV. CD3+CD8+ T cells were sorted from fresh PBMCs before TCR sequencing. The data were taken from a study of immunodeficiency (dated by TCRdb to between 2019 and 2020). With regard to the full study: To search for oligoclonality and VDJ recombination defects, the researchers carried out a repertoire analysis. What the authors observed across the whole study: Compared with control CD8+ T cells, patient CD8+ T cells had restricted TRB V-J pairing and reduced productive entropy. Based on top-100 and total clonotype frequencies, severe oligoclonality was found in patient CD8+ T cells but not in patient CD4+ T cells. In entropy comparisons, n=3 (open circles) was shown for patients versus healthy controls, and a thymic development effect was only suggested as possible.

Genomic DNA was extracted using the QIAamp DNA Blood Mini Kit and was submitted for immunoSEQ repertoire analysis. Using a standard quantity of genomic DNA template, multiplex PCR was run to amplify the CDR3 regions. The PCR products underwent sequencing on an Illumina platform. The authors' analysis ran thus. Sequences were mapped to a reference, using V, D and J gene definitions from IMGT. To eliminate PCR and sequencing errors, a nearest-neighbor clustering algorithm combined closely related sequences. V, D and J usage in productive unique and total sequences was analyzed using ImmunoSEQ Analyzer tools and R version 3.6.1. Entries here come from immuneACCESS through TCRdb and include only in-frame sequences with V and J called. Some clones fail to appear in such tables; in the studies checked, an unresolved V gene covers under half of the shortfall, and the cause of the remainder is unknown. V and J calls plus clone size are reproduced from that table; the DNA served to infer D and trimming. In all, the sample holds 1,400 to 1,500 clones, and approximately 93% of those were seen once. The top ten clones comprise about 2.5% of the sample.

The specimen sequenced was CD8+ T cells from blood. This receptor was identified in a human donor in good health. The V and J segments used are TRBV27 and TRBJ2-3; possibly the D gene is TRBD2, per 5 matching bases. The sequenced DNA: TGTGCCAGCAGTTCGGGAAACCTCCCGCAGTATTTT. This gives the protein CASSSGNLPQYF.